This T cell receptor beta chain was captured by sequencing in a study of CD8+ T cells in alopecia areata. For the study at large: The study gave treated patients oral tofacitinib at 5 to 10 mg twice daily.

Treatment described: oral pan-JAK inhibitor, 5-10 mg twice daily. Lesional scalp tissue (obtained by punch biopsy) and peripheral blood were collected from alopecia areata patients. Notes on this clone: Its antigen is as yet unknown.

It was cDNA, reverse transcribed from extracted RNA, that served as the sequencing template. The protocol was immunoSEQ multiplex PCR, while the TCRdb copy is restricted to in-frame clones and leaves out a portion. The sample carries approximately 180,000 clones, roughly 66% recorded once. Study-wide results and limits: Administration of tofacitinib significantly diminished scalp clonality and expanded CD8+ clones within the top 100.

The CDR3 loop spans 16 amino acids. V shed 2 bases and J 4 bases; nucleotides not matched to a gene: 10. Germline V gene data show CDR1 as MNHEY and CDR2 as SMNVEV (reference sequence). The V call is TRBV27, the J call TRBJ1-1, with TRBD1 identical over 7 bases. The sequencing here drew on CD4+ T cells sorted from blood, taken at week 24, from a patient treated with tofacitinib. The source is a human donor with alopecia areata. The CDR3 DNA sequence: TGTGCCAGCAGTTTAGAAAGGGGGCTTTTGGGCACTGAAGCTTTCTTT. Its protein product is CASSLERGLLGTEAFF.